This TCR beta chain was sequenced in a study of T-cell memory formation after mild COVID-19. Germline lookup yields CDR1 SGHTA and CDR2 FQGNSA. V lost 5 bases and J 0 bases, leaving 10 bases between the germline ends. The CDR3 loop spans 14 amino acids. This clonotype showed up just a few times. TCRdb analysed the 5' RACE reads with MiXCR anew, one entry per CDR3 protein. In the table there are more than 450,000 distinct CDR3 sequences, approximately 19% of which are singletons. The receptor comes from an adult woman who had mild COVID-19 (a few samples of this study predate the infection). Cell type and time point are not known. The sequencing sample was made of PBMCs or a T cell subset sorted from them (not recorded which). V gene TRBV7-2 combines with J gene TRBJ1-2, with unresolved D. The CDR3 region has the DNA TGTGCCAGCAGCCTGACTGAAGCTAACTATGGCTACACCTTC. Residues: CASSLTEANYGYTF.